The 27 T cell receptor beta chains in this list originate from one sample, sequenced in a study of shared clonotypes between healthy human individuals. This table comes from immunoSEQ multiplex PCR, and its TCRdb copy is limited to in-frame clones, with some not included. The table lists approximately 640,000 clones, 60% to 80% of them singletons. The sequenced sample consisted of memory CD4+ T cells sorted from blood. The subset is: CD45RA-negative fraction. The receptors shown here come from a woman in her twenties or thirties in good health.

This chain links TRBV28 with TRBJ1-2; the match to TRBD1 covers 7 bases. The germline V gene encodes CDR1 MDHEN and CDR2 SYDVKM. The CDR3 has 14 residues. Trimming at V came to 8 bases and at J to 8 bases, leaving 14 bases not matched to a gene. The CDR3 bases are TGTGCCAGCGGGACTTCGGACAGGTTCGTAGGCTACACCTTC. Protein: CASGTSDRFVGYTF.

The gene calls are TRBV19 and TRBJ1-4; tentatively, D is TRBD1 (6 bases). V was clipped by 6 bases and J by 0 bases, with 17 bases between them. The CDR3 is 17 residues long. Germline loops: CDR1 LNHDA, CDR2 SQIVND (reference sequence). The CDR3: CASRGAGTLTTNEKLFF. The CDR3 DNA follows: TGTGCCAGTAGGGGGGCCGGGACACTTACAACTAATGAAAAACTGTTTTTT.

Concerning this clone: A far more abundant clone sits one base away, making this likely a read error. The same CDR3 can be traced to other DNA sequences in this sample. V usage is TRBV7-2 and J usage is TRBJ2-7; D uncertain. V lost 5 bases and J lost 6, with 14 bases in between. This CDR3 contains 13 residues. CDR1 and CDR2 from the germline V gene are SGHTA and FQGNSA. The CDR3 bases are TGTGCCAGCAGCCTGGCTCCACAGCTCGAGCAGTACTTC. It codes for CASSLAPQLEQYF.

In its sample, this clone was seen once. The same CDR3 arises from other DNA sequences in this sample as well. V and J are TRBV28 and TRBJ1-2, with TRBD1 identical over 9 bases. Germline V CDR1 and CDR2: MDHEN, SYDVKM. CDR3 length equals 14 residues. Trimming removed 6 bases from V and 4 bases from J; junction bases left unmatched: 6. CDR3 coding DNA: TGTGCCAGCAGCCCCGGGACAGGGATCTATGGCTACACCTTC. This sequence encodes CASSPGTGIYGYTF.

Note on this clone: A much more abundant neighbour one base away suggests this may be a read error. The chain's CDR3 is CASSLKETQYF. The CDR3 bases are TGTGCCAGCAGCTTAAAAGAGACCCAGTACTTC. The chain recombines TRBV5-8 with TRBJ2-5; D not resolved. There are 11 residues in the CDR3. In germline, CDR1 is SGHTS, CDR2 YDEGEE. V was cut by 2 bases and J by 3 bases, with 2 bases left in between.

J is TRBJ1-1 and V is TRBV19; D uncertain. Germline CDR1 LNHDA, CDR2 SQIVND (reference sequence). V lost 8 bases and J 0 bases, leaving 10 bases between the germline ends. This CDR3 is 13 amino acids long. The CDR3 nucleotides read TGTGCCAGTTCAGAGGGTTTGAACACTGAAGCTTTCTTT. Translated, it gives CASSEGLNTEAFF.

The chain combines TRBV19 with TRBJ2-2, with D possibly being TRBD2 (5 bases). The germline V gene encodes CDR1 LNHDA and CDR2 SQIVND (reference sequence). The V gene lost 3 bases and the J gene lost 6 bases, with 14 bases spanning the gap. This CDR3 is 15 amino acids long. The CDR3 DNA follows: TGTGCCAGTAGTATCGAGGGAGTTGGGGCCGGGGAGCTGTTTTTT. This encodes CASSIEGVGAGELFF. Combining the CDR3 with reference TRBV19 and TRBJ2-2 gives the whole variable domain DGGITQSPKYLFRKEGQNVTLSCEQNLNHDAMYWYRQDPGQGLRLIYYSQIVNDFQKGDIAEGYSVSREKKESFPLTVTSAQKNPTAFYLCASSIEGVGAGELFFGEGSRLTVL.

CDR3 sequence reads: CASSRDGGDYNEQFF. The CDR3 DNA follows: TGTGCCAGCAGCCGGGACGGGGGAGACTACAATGAGCAGTTCTTC. This chain links TRBV21-1 with TRBJ2-1; TRBD2 was called by the table and not checked on the DNA. TRBV21-1 is a pseudogene locus. The CDR3 covers 15 residues.

This chain uses TRBV29-1 with TRBJ2-2, with TRBD1 matching over 8 bases. V dropped 7 bases and J dropped 4; count of bases not matched to a gene: 5. This CDR3 comprises 13 residues. Germline V gene data show CDR1 as SQVTM and CDR2 as ANQGSEA. CDR3 nucleotide sequence: TGCAGCGGGCAGGGGGCCAGCACCGGGGAGCTGTTTTTT. Encoded protein: CSGQGASTGELFF.

The J gene is TRBJ2-1, the V gene TRBV6-5; TRBD1 or TRBD2 may be the D gene (5 bases each). CDR1 and CDR2 (germline): MNHEY, SVGAGI. The germline V and J ends were trimmed by 2 bases and 7 bases, with 12 bases remaining between them. This CDR3 spans 14 amino acids. The CDR3 bases are TGTGCCAGCAGTTACGATAGGGGACCGAATGAGCAGTTCTTC. This gives the protein CASSYDRGPNEQFF.

This chain uses TRBV10-1 with TRBJ2-4; 8 bases align to TRBD2. Germline loops: CDR1 WNHNN, CDR2 SYGVQD (reference sequence). V shed 6 bases and J 6 bases; nucleotides not matched to a gene: 7. This CDR3 contains 14 residues. The CDR3 region is CASSEAGVGNIQYF. The CDR3 DNA reads as TGCGCCAGCAGCGAAGCGGGAGTGGGAAACATTCAGTACTTC.

The chain joins TRBV29-1 to TRBJ2-1; D is uncertain. V shed 4 bases and J shed 6 bases, with 4 bases lying between them. The germline gives CDR1 SQVTM, CDR2 ANQGSEA. CDR3 length equals 10 residues. The CDR3 region has the DNA TGCAGCGTTGGGGGCAATGAGCAGTTCTTC. It translates to CSVGGNEQFF.

A few counts support this clone. The sample carries other DNA sequences with the same CDR3. The V call is TRBV5-6, the J call TRBJ1-1, with D maybe TRBD1 (6 bases). This CDR3 comprises 14 residues. The germline V gene encodes CDR1 SGHDT and CDR2 YYEEEE. Trimming cost V 3 bases and J 4 bases, with 13 bases left between them. The DNA of the CDR3 is TGTGCCAGCAGCTGGGGGCAGGGAGTCACTGAAGCTTTCTTT. Encoded protein: CASSWGQGVTEAFF.

The J gene is TRBJ2-1, the V gene TRBV6-1; D is perhaps TRBD2 (6 bases). This CDR3 is 15 amino acids long. Germline CDR1 and CDR2: MNHNS and SASEGT. The V and J ends lost 9 bases and 3 bases respectively, with 18 bases between them. The CDR3 DNA is TGTGCCAGTATTGCTAGCGACTCATACTACAATGAGCAGTTCTTC. This gives the protein CASIASDSYYNEQFF.

In DNA form, the CDR3 reads TGTGCCAGTACCTTTGACCGGGACAGGGGGATGAACACTGAAGCTTTCTTT. Translation gives CASTFDRDRGMNTEAFF. The V gene is TRBV19, the J gene TRBJ1-1; 11 bases fit TRBD1. Germline CDR1 reads LNHDA; CDR2 reads SQIVND (reference sequence). The CDR3 loop spans 17 amino acids. With 7 bases clipped from V and 0 bases from J, the junction kept 10 bases outside the gene matches.

The J gene is TRBJ2-1, the V gene TRBV6-4; tentatively, D is TRBD1 (5 bases). Germline CDR1 and CDR2: MRHNA and SNTAGT. V lost 6 bases and J lost 7, with 13 bases in between. This CDR3 contains 13 residues. The CDR3 is CASSQGVGNEQFF. The DNA of the CDR3 is TGTGCCAGCAGCCAAGGGGTGGGGAATGAGCAGTTCTTC.

A single count supports this clone. This sequence joins TRBV19 and TRBJ1-4, with a tentative D call TRBD1 (5 bases). Trimming removed 7 bases from V and 8 bases from J, with 14 bases in between. The CDR3 is 13 amino acids. Germline loops: CDR1 LNHDA, CDR2 SQIVND (reference sequence). CDR3: CASKPQGLEKLFF. The CDR3 DNA reads TGTGCCAGTAAGCCCCAGGGACTGGAAAAACTGTTTTTT.

This clone was seen once. The genes are TRBV28 and TRBJ2-7; D call uncertain. The V end lost 3 bases, the J end lost 3 bases, and 15 bases lay between the germline ends. Germline V gene data show CDR1 as MDHEN and CDR2 as SYDVKM. This CDR3 is built from 15 residues. The CDR3 nucleotides are TGTGCCAGCAGTTTGTCGGCAGGAGTCATCTACGAGCAGTACTTC. Translation: CASSLSAGVIYEQYF.

This clone was recorded many times. Other DNA sequences of this sample code for an identical CDR3. This chain joins TRBV28 and TRBJ1-1; a possible D gene is TRBD1 (5 bases). The V and J ends lost 2 bases and 7 bases respectively, with 11 bases between them. This CDR3 has 13 amino acids. Germline CDR1 MDHEN, CDR2 SYDVKM. The CDR3: CASSLEPGLEAFF. CDR3 nucleotide sequence: TGTGCCAGCAGTTTAGAGCCAGGGCTTGAAGCTTTCTTT.

The chain carries TRBV7-8 and TRBJ1-5; D is perhaps TRBD1 (5 bases). The germline V gene encodes CDR1 SGHVS and CDR2 FQNEAQ. V lost 5 bases and J lost 2, with 16 bases in between. This CDR3 contains 16 residues. The CDR3, as DNA: TGTGCCAGCAGCGGGTGGGGGATATTGGGCAATCAGCCCCAGCATTTT. Encoded protein: CASSGWGILGNQPQHF. Filled out from reference TRBV7-8 and TRBJ1-5, the complete variable domain reads GAGVSQSPRYKVAKRGQDVALRCDPISGHVSLFWYQQALGQGPEFLTYFQNEAQLDKSGLPSDRFFAERPEGSVSTLKIQRTQQEDSAVYLCASSGWGILGNQPQHFGDGTRLSIL.

This chain links TRBV18 with TRBJ1-5; D gene unclear. Trimming pared 3 bases from V and 5 bases from J, leaving 14 bases between. Looked up from germline, CDR1 is KGHSH and CDR2 is LQKENI. The length of the CDR3 is 15 residues. The CDR3 coding sequence is TGTGCCAGCTCACCCAGGACTGAACGGGATCAGCCCCAGCATTTT. Protein product: CASSPRTERDQPQHF.

The V call is TRBV28, the J call TRBJ1-3; D remains ambiguous. The CDR3 has 15 amino acids. CDR1 and CDR2 (germline): MDHEN, SYDVKM. Trimming took off 6 bases at V and 2 bases at J, with 14 bases between the two ends. The CDR3 bases are TGTGCCAGCAGACCCCCGGCGGTCACTGGAAACACCATATATTTT. It is translated as CASRPPAVTGNTIYF.

The chain joins TRBV27 to TRBJ2-3; tentative D call: TRBD2 (6 bases). Germline assignment: CDR1 MNHEY and CDR2 SMNVEV (reference sequence). Between the trimmed V and J ends, which lost 4 bases and 1 base, there was a span of 6 bases. The CDR3 covers 13 residues. As DNA, the CDR3 is TGTGCCAGCAGTTCGGGGGGCACAGATACGCAGTATTTT. Its protein product is CASSSGGTDTQYF.

The V call is TRBV18, the J call TRBJ2-7; D gene unclear. CDR1 and CDR2 (germline): KGHSH, LQKENI. CDR3 length equals 14 residues. Trimming shortened V by 2 bases and J by 1 base, and 9 bases separated the two germline ends. DNA for the CDR3: TGTGCCAGCTCACCATTTCCTGTTTCCTACGAGCAGTACTTC. Amino acid sequence: CASSPFPVSYEQYF.

The chain links TRBV28 to TRBJ2-7; TRBD1 matches at 7 bases. J was trimmed by 0 bases and V by 6 bases; bases with no gene match: 5. This CDR3 has 14 residues. Germline loops: CDR1 MDHEN, CDR2 SYDVKM. CDR3 region: CASRETGSSYEQYF. CDR3 nucleotide sequence: TGTGCCAGCAGGGAGACAGGGAGCTCCTACGAGCAGTACTTC. The entire variable domain, with the rest obtained from reference TRBV28 and TRBJ2-7, is as follows: DVKVTQSSRYLVKRTGEKVFLECVQDMDHENMFWYRQDPGLGLRLIYFSYDVKMKEKGDIPEGYSVSREKKERFSLILESASTNQTSMYLCASRETGSSYEQYFGPGTRLTVT.

V gene TRBV27 combines with J gene TRBJ2-2, with D hard to call. The V end lost 5 bases, the J end lost 2 bases, and 6 bases lay between the germline ends. Germline loops: CDR1 MNHEY, CDR2 SMNVEV (reference sequence). This CDR3 is 13 amino acids long. The DNA for the CDR3 is TGTGCCAGCAGTCCCCAAAACACCGGGGAGCTGTTTTTT. Translating gives CASSPQNTGELFF.

As regards this clone: A read error is possible here, since a much larger clone lies one base away. Other DNA sequences from this sample encode an identical CDR3 as well. The V gene is TRBV7-2, the J gene TRBJ2-5, with 7 bases aligning to TRBD2. The end of the DNA is better explained by TRBJ2-7, so the J call may be wrong. The CDR3 loop spans 14 amino acids. In germline, CDR1 is SGHTA, CDR2 FQGNSA. Here the CDR3 DNA reads TGTGCCAGCAGCCCCCAGCGGGACTCTTACGAGCAGTACTTC. Its translation: CASSPQRDSYEQYF.